What follows are 26 T cell receptor beta chains derived from one specimen sequenced in a study of blood T cell repertoires in COVID-19. Profiled with immunoSEQ multiplex PCR; TCRdb holds only in-frame clones, not every one. The repertoire consists of about 670,000 clones, with just under 90% occurring once and the leading ten covering roughly 0.25%. The material sequenced was peripheral blood. All receptors come from a young woman with acute or convalescent COVID-19.

This rearrangement joins TRBV9 to TRBJ1-3, with D unclear. Germline loops: CDR1 SGDLS, CDR2 YYNGEE. This CDR3 region has 16 residues. V lost 2 bases to trimming and J lost 0 bases, with 12 bases between them. The CDR3 protein is CASSVQTAASGNTIYF. The CDR3 DNA follows: TGTGCCAGCAGCGTCCAAACAGCAGCCTCTGGAAACACCATATATTTT.

This clone was observed once. The chain recombines TRBV5-1 with TRBJ1-1, with 12 bases aligning to TRBD1. The germline V gene has CDR1 SGHRS and CDR2 YFSETQ. The V and J ends lost 4 bases and 7 bases, in that order; junction bases with no gene match: 11. This CDR3 spans 16 amino acids. For the CDR3, the DNA is TGCGCCAGCAGCCCTGGGACAGGGGGCGCGGAACGTGAAGCTTTCTTT. Translation: CASSPGTGGAEREAFF.

This rearrangement joins TRBV5-5 to TRBJ2-7; D is ambiguous. CDR1 SGHKS and CDR2 YYEKEE come from the germline V gene (reference sequence). The CDR3 contains 11 residues. The V gene lost 1 base and the J gene lost 6 bases, with 5 bases spanning the gap. The CDR3 bases are TGTGCCAGCAGCTTGACGCGCGAGCAGTACTTC. This gives the protein CASSLTREQYF. Together with reference TRBV5-5 and TRBJ2-7, the CDR3 gives the full variable domain: DAGVTQSPTHLIKTRGQQVTLRCSPISGHKSVSWYQQVLGQGPQFIFQYYEKEERGRGNFPDRFSARQFPNYSSELNVNALLLGDSALYLCASSLTREQYFGPGTRLTVT.

This clone is a singleton in its sample. The chain uses TRBV27 and TRBJ2-2; the D gene is possibly TRBD2 (6 bases). CDR1 and CDR2 from the germline V gene are MNHEY and SMNVEV (reference sequence). This CDR3 contains 15 residues. Trimming shortened V by 3 bases and J by 3 bases, and 11 bases separated the two germline ends. CDR3 region: CASSFGGHYTGELFF. The CDR3 DNA reads as TGTGCCAGCAGTTTCGGGGGTCATTACACCGGGGAGCTGTTTTTT.

CDR3 DNA sequence: TGTGCCAGCAGCTCCCCCCAGACAGGGGACCTCTACGAGCAGTACTTC. It specifies CASSSPQTGDLYEQYF. The V and J genes are TRBV7-9 and TRBJ2-7; 8 nucleotides match TRBD1. Trimming removed 4 bases from V and 3 bases from J; junction bases left unmatched: 11. CDR3 size: 16 residues. Germline assignment: CDR1 SEHNR and CDR2 FQNEAQ (reference sequence). Combining the CDR3 with reference TRBV7-9 and TRBJ2-7 gives the whole variable domain DTGVSQNPRHKITKRGQNVTFRCDPISEHNRLYWYRQTLGQGPEFLTYFQNEAQLEKSRLLSDRFSAERPKGSFSTLEIQRTEQGDSAMYLCASSSPQTGDLYEQYFGPGTRLTVT.

This sequence joins TRBV18 and TRBJ1-2, with D unclear. The germline V gene encodes CDR1 KGHSH and CDR2 LQKENI. The V end lost 5 bases, the J end lost 0 bases, and 16 bases lay between the germline ends. The CDR3 runs to 16 residues. The CDR3 coding sequence is TGTGCCAGCTCAATGGAACAGACCTTAACTAACTATGGCTACACCTTC. This encodes CASSMEQTLTNYGYTF.

The V and J genes are TRBV21-1 and TRBJ1-2; no check of the table's D call, TRBD1, against the DNA was made. TRBV21-1 is marked as a pseudogene. The length of the CDR3 is 16 residues. CDR3 bases: TGTGCCAGCAGCAAAGGTCCGGGACAGGGTGTGAAGGGCTACACCTTC. Translating it yields CASSKGPGQGVKGYTF.

The chain links TRBV28 to TRBJ1-1; TRBD1 is a possible D gene (5 bases). Looked up from germline, CDR1 is MDHEN and CDR2 is SYDVKM. V was shortened by 5 bases and J by 7 bases, with 23 bases between the two germline ends. This CDR3 has 16 residues. The CDR3 region is CASSPIGTGGLGEAFF. The CDR3, as DNA: TGTGCCAGCAGTCCTATCGGGACGGGGGGGTTGGGTGAAGCTTTCTTT.

V and J are TRBV6-1 and TRBJ1-2, with 7 positions matching TRBD1. From germline, CDR1 is MNHNS and CDR2 SASEGT. The CDR3 is made up of 15 amino acids. With V trimmed by 3 bases and J by 4 bases, 8 bases remained unmatched. The CDR3 nucleotides are TGTGCCAGCAGTGAGGGGGCGGGACAGATCTATGGCTACACCTTC. This sequence encodes CASSEGAGQIYGYTF.

CDR3 residues: CATSDSDRANTGELFF. The CDR3 nucleotides read TGTGCCACCAGTGATTCGGACAGGGCGAACACCGGGGAGCTGTTTTTT. The genes are TRBV24-1 and TRBJ2-2, with TRBD1 matching over 8 bases. Germline assignment: CDR1 KGHDR and CDR2 SFDVKD. There are 16 residues in the CDR3. J gave up 0 bases and V 2 bases, and 1 base lay outside the gene matches.

V gene TRBV6-6 combines with J gene TRBJ2-1; tentative D call: TRBD1 (5 bases). The CDR3 covers 14 residues. Germline V gene lookup returns CDR1 MNHNY and CDR2 SVGAGI (reference sequence). The ends were cut back, 2 bases at V and 8 bases at J, with 13 bases in the middle. CDR3 sequence reads: CASSYGAEVDEQFF. The CDR3 DNA reads as TGTGCCAGCAGTTACGGGGCCGAAGTGGATGAGCAGTTCTTC.

The CDR3 protein is CASSQVASRQGVGANVLTF. CDR3 sequence (DNA): TGTGCCAGCAGCCAAGTTGCGAGTAGACAGGGGGTTGGGGCCAACGTCCTGACTTTC. The chain couples TRBV3-1 (or the pseudogene TRBV3-2) to TRBJ2-6; TRBD1 matches 9 bases. CDR1 and CDR2 (germline): LGHDT, YNNKEL (reference sequence). Trimming at V came to 1 base and at J to 3 bases, leaving 10 bases not matched to a gene. The CDR3 runs to 19 residues.

The chain carries TRBV9 and TRBJ1-1; 7 positions match TRBD1. The ends lost 3 bases at V and 5 bases at J; junction bases unmatched: 4. CDR1 SGDLS and CDR2 YYNGEE come from the germline V gene. The CDR3 has 13 residues. CDR3 region: CASSALQGTEAFF. The CDR3 coding sequence is TGTGCCAGCAGCGCCCTACAGGGGACTGAAGCTTTCTTT.

The chain recombines TRBV10-3 with TRBJ1-1; 7 bases are a match to TRBD1. The CDR3 is 17 residues long. Germline V lookup: CDR1 ENHRY, CDR2 SYGVKD. J was trimmed by 3 bases and V by 0 bases; bases with no gene match: 10. Here the CDR3 reads CAISESRETGRYTEAFF. In DNA form, the CDR3 reads TGTGCCATCAGTGAGTCGAGGGAGACAGGGCGGTACACTGAAGCTTTCTTT.

The J gene is TRBJ1-3, the V gene TRBV14; 7 bases agree with TRBD1. CDR1 is SGHDN, CDR2 FVKESK, per germline. The CDR3 sequence is 15 residues long. The junction had 4 bases not matched to a gene; V was cut back by 5 bases and J by 0 bases. The CDR3 region has the DNA TGTGCCAGCAGCAGAGGGGGCACCTCTGGAAACACCATATATTTT. Translated, it gives CASSRGGTSGNTIYF.

The chain uses TRBV19 and TRBJ1-2; 8 nucleotides align to TRBD1. Trimming took 7 bases from V and 6 from J; bases not matched to a gene: 1. The CDR3 contains 11 residues. The germline V gene has CDR1 LNHDA and CDR2 SQIVND (reference sequence). CDR3 loop: CASTRGHGYTF. The CDR3 DNA reads TGTGCCAGTACCAGGGGGCATGGCTACACCTTC.

The sample holds one count of this clone. It is unclear where the CDR3 begins or ends on the DNA, so no DNA is shown, and the CDR3 is as TCRdb lists it. This chain connects TRBV18 to TRBJ1-1. Germline-derived CDR1 and CDR2 are KGHSH and LQKENI. The CDR3 region is 14 residues in length, termini included. CDR3: CASSPVPGGTEAFF.

The chain joins TRBV18 to TRBJ2-3; 7 nucleotides agree with TRBD2. CDR1 is KGHSH and CDR2 is LQKENI in the germline V gene. This CDR3 has 16 amino acids. The V gene end was trimmed by 8 bases and the J gene end by 0 bases; junction bases not matched to a gene: 11. This CDR3 reads CASRPRASGSTDTQYF. The CDR3, as DNA: TGTGCCAGCCGACCGAGGGCTAGCGGAAGCACAGATACGCAGTATTTT.

This clone was observed a handful of times. Different DNA sequences within this sample yield the same CDR3. The CDR3 loop is CASSQVSGNTIYF. DNA for the CDR3: TGTGCCAGCAGTCAGGTCTCTGGAAACACCATATATTTT. The chain is built from TRBV6-5 and TRBJ1-3; no clear D gene. Trimming cost V 5 bases and J 0 bases, with 5 bases left between them. Germline CDR1 and CDR2: MNHEY and SVGAGI. The CDR3 extends over 13 amino acids.

This rearrangement joins TRBV4-1 to TRBJ1-3, with D uncertain. Germline loops: CDR1 MGHRA, CDR2 YSYEKL. V was clipped by 4 bases and J by 1 base, with 11 bases between them. The length of the CDR3 is 15 residues. The CDR3 sequence: CASSLLALSGNTIYF. The CDR3 DNA reads TGCGCCAGCAGCCTTCTCGCGCTATCTGGAAACACCATATATTTT.

This clone was observed a few times. Here the CDR3 reads CASSQAVRSSSYNSPLHF. The DNA for the CDR3 is TGTGCCAGCAGCCAAGCGGTCAGATCGAGCTCCTATAATTCACCCCTCCACTTT. This rearrangement joins TRBV7-6 to TRBJ1-6; D gene uncertain. The ends were cut back, 5 bases at V and 0 bases at J, with 17 bases in the middle. The CDR3 sequence is 18 residues long. Germline values: CDR1 SGHVS, CDR2 FNYEAQ.

V usage is TRBV7-9 and J usage is TRBJ1-4; 7 positions match TRBD1. In germline, CDR1 is SEHNR, CDR2 FQNEAQ (reference sequence). The CDR3 spans 15 residues. With V trimmed by 2 bases and J by 4 bases, 4 bases remained unmatched. CDR3 region: CASSLRNRGNEKLFF. The CDR3 DNA follows: TGTGCCAGCAGCTTAAGGAACAGGGGTAATGAAAAACTGTTTTTT.

This chain joins TRBV20-1 and TRBJ1-2; D gene ambiguous. Germline lookup yields CDR1 DFQATT and CDR2 SNEGSKA (reference sequence). V was trimmed by 3 bases and J by 8 bases, leaving 7 bases between them. This CDR3 is 10 amino acids long. The CDR3 here is CSASGVGYTF. Here the CDR3 DNA reads TGCAGTGCTAGCGGGGTCGGCTACACCTTC.

V is TRBV5-1 and J is TRBJ1-4; D not certain. There are 14 residues in the CDR3. Per germline, CDR1 SGHRS and CDR2 YFSETQ. Between the trimmed V and J ends, which lost 0 bases and 7 bases, there was a span of 10 bases. The CDR3 DNA reads as TGCGCCAGCAGCTTGGTCGTGGGGAGTGAAAAACTGTTTTTT. It is translated as CASSLVVGSEKLFF.

This rearrangement joins TRBV6-5 to TRBJ1-2; TRBD1 matches at 10 bases. V dropped 2 bases and J dropped 2; count of bases not matched to a gene: 5. Germline-derived CDR1 and CDR2 are MNHEY and SVGAGI. The CDR3 runs 16 residues. DNA of the CDR3: TGTGCCAGCAGTTACGTTAGGACAGGGGGAAACTATGGCTACACCTTC. Encoded protein: CASSYVRTGGNYGYTF.

The chain recombines TRBV6-5 with TRBJ2-7; D is uncertain. The CDR3 is 13 residues long. The V and J ends lost 2 bases and 5 bases respectively, with 10 bases between them. The germline CDR1 and CDR2 sequences are MNHEY and SVGAGI. The CDR3, as DNA: TGTGCCAGCAGTTACCTCGTTTCTGACGAGCAGTACTTC. This codes for CASSYLVSDEQYF.